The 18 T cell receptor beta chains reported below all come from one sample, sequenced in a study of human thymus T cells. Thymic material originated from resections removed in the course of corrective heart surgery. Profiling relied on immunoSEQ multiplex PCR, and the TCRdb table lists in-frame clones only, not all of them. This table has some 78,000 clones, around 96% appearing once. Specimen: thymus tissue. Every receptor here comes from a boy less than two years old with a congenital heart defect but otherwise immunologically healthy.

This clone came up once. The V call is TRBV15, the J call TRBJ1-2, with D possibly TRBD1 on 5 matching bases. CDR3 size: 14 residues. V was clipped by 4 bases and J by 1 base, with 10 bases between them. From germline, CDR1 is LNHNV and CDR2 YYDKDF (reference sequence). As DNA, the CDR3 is TGTGCCACCAGCAAAGACAGTTTTAACTATGGCTACACCTTC. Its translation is CATSKDSFNYGYTF.

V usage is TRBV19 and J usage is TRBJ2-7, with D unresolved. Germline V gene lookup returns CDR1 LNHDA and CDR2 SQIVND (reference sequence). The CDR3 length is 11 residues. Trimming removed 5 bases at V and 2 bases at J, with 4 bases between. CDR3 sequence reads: CASSGAYEQYF. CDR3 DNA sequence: TGTGCCAGTAGTGGCGCCTACGAGCAGTACTTC.

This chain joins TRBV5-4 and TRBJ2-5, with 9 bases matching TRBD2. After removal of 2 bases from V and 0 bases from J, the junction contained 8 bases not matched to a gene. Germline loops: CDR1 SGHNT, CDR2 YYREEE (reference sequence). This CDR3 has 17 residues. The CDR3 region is CASSLFSGGQYQETQYF. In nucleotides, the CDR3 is TGTGCCAGCAGCTTATTTAGCGGGGGCCAGTACCAAGAGACCCAGTACTTC.

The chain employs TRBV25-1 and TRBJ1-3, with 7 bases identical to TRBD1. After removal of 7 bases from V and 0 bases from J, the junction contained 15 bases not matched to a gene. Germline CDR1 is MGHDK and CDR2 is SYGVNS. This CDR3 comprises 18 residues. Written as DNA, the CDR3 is TGTGCCAGCACTCTCTTCGGACAGGCCCACTACTCTGGAAACACCATATATTTT. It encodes CASTLFGQAHYSGNTIYF.

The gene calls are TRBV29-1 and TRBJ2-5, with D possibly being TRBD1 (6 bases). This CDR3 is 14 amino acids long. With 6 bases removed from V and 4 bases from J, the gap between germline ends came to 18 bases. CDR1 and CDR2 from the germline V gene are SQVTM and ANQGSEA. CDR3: CSVRTPGHTETQYF. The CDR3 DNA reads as TGCAGCGTGCGTACTCCGGGACATACAGAGACCCAGTACTTC. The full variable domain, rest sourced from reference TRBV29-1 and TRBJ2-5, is SAVISQKPSRDICQRGTSLTIQCQVDSQVTMMFWYRQQPGQSLTLIATANQGSEATYESGFVIDKFPISRPNLTFSTLTVSNMSPEDSSIYLCSVRTPGHTETQYFGPGTRLLVL.

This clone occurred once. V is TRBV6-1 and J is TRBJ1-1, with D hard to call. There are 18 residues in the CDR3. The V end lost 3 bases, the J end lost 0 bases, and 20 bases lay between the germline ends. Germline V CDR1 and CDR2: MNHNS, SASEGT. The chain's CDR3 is CASSDPEARLIMNTEAFF. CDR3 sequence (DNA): TGTGCCAGCAGTGACCCCGAAGCGCGCCTTATCATGAACACTGAAGCTTTCTTT.

The CDR3 sequence: CASSLAGGAGSYNEQFF. CDR3 bases: TGCGCCAGCAGCTTGGCGGGAGGGGCGGGATCATACAATGAGCAGTTCTTC. The V gene is TRBV5-1, the J gene TRBJ2-1; 8 nucleotides align to TRBD2. Germline CDR1 is SGHRS and CDR2 is YFSETQ. V shed 0 bases and J 4 bases; nucleotides not matched to a gene: 9. This CDR3 is 17 amino acids long.

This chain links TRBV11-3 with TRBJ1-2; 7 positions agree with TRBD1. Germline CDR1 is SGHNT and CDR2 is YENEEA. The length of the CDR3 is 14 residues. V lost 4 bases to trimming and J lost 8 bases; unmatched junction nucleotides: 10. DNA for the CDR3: TGTGCCAGCAGCTGCCAGGGGGGAGAGGAGGGCTACACCTTC. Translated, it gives CASSCQGGEEGYTF.

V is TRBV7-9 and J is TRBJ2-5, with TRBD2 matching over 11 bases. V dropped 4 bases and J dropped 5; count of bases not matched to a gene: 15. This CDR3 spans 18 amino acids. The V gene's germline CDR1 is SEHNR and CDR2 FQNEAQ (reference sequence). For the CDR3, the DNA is TGTGCCAGCAGCTGGGAGTACGATGGGACTAGCGGCGGGGAGACCCAGTACTTC. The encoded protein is CASSWEYDGTSGGETQYF.

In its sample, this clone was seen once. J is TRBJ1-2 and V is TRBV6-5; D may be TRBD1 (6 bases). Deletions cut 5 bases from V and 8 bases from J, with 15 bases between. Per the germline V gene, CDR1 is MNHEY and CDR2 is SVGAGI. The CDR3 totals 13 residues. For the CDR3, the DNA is TGTGCCAGCAGTACAGGGAGATACGCCGGCTACACCTTC. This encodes CASSTGRYAGYTF.

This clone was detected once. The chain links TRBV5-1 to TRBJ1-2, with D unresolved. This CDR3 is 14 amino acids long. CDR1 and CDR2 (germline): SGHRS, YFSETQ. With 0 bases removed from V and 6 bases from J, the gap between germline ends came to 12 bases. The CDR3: CASSLGPADDGYTF. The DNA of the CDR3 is TGCGCCAGCAGCTTGGGCCCGGCAGATGATGGCTACACCTTC.

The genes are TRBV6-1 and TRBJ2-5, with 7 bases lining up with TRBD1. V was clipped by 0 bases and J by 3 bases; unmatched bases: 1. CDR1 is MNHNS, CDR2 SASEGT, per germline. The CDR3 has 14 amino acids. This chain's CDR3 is CASSEAGTEETQYF. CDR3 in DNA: TGTGCCAGCAGTGAAGCAGGGACAGAAGAGACCCAGTACTTC.

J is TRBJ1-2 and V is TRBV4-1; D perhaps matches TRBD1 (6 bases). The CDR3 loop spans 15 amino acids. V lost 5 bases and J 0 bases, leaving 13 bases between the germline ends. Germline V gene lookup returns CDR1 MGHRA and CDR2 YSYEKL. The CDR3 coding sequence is TGCGCCAGCAGCGGGGAGGGGGGAGCTAACTATGGCTACACCTTC. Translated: CASSGEGGANYGYTF.

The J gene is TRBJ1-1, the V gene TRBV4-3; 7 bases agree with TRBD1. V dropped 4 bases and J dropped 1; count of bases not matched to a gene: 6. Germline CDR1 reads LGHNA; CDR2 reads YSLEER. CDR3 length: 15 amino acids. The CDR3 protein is CASSRRDRANTEAFF. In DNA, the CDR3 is TGCGCCAGCAGCCGGAGGGACAGAGCGAACACTGAAGCTTTCTTT.

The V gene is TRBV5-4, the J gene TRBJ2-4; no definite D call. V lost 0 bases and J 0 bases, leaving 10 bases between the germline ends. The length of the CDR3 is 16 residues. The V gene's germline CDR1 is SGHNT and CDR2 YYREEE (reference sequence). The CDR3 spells CASSLVTEIAKNIQYF. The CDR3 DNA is TGTGCCAGCAGCTTGGTTACAGAGATAGCCAAAAACATTCAGTACTTC.

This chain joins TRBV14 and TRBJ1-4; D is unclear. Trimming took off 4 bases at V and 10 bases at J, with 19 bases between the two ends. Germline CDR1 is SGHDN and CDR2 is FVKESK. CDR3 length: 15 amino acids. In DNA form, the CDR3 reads TGTGCCAGCAGCCGGCGAGGAGGCTGGGAGATAAAACTGTTTTTT. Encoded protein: CASSRRGGWEIKLFF.

Here the CDR3 reads CASSLGHSGTQYF. DNA for the CDR3: TGTGCCAGCAGCTTGGGACATTCGGGGACCCAGTACTTC. The gene calls are TRBV7-3 and TRBJ2-5; perhaps TRBD1 as D (6 bases). V was clipped by 3 bases and J by 7 bases, with 12 bases between them. Germline CDR1 and CDR2: SGHTA and FQGTGA. CDR3 length: 13 residues.

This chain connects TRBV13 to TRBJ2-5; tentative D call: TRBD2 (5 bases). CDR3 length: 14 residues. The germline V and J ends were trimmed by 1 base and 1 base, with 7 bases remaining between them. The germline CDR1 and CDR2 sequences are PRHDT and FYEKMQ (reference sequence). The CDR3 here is CASSLVALQETQYF. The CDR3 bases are TGTGCCAGCAGCTTAGTAGCGCTCCAAGAGACCCAGTACTTC.